This T cell receptor beta chain was documented in a study of T cell changes during pregnancy in multiple sclerosis. The CDR3 covers 13 residues. Looked up from germline, CDR1 is SGHAT and CDR2 is FQNNGV. The V gene lost 3 bases and the J gene lost 7 bases, with 12 bases spanning the gap. This table comes from immunoSEQ multiplex PCR, and its TCRdb copy is limited to in-frame clones, with some not included. The sample comprises about 42,000 clones, 80% to 90% of which are singletons, and approximately 0.64% rests with the top ten. The starting material was CD4+ T cells from peripheral blood mononuclear cells, obtained before pregnancy. The V gene is TRBV11-2, the J gene TRBJ1-1, with D unclear. This receptor was identified in a female donor with multiple sclerosis, enrolled in a pregnancy study. For the CDR3, the DNA is TGTGCCAGCAGCTTCTCTTACGGGTTTGAAGCTTTCTTT. Residues: CASSFSYGFEAFF. The full variable domain, its missing parts supplied by reference TRBV11-2 and TRBJ1-1, is EAGVAQSPRYKIIEKRQSVAFWCNPISGHATLYWYQQILGQGPKLLIQFQNNGVVDDSQLPKDRFSAERLKGVDSTLKIQPAKLEDSAVYLCASSFSYGFEAFFGQGTRLTVV.